This T cell receptor (beta chain) was recorded in a study of cytomegalovirus exposure and HLA in healthy donors (dated by TCRdb to 2016 to 2017). About the investigation overall: According to an earlier analysis of 550 to 750 of the donors, 150 million to 200 million T cells yielded some 120 million unique TCR beta sequences and about 280 Gb of sequence data. Typing coverage differed by locus: A, B, C, DRB1 and DQB1 were typed in about 629-640 donors, DQA1 in approximately 520, DPA1 in around 600, and DPB1 in around 490. An early release covering roughly 640 HLA-typed donors comprised approximately 300 gigabases of sequencing data and 85 million to 100 million unique TCR sequences. Five DR-DQ haplotypes were handled as single units for association and clustering, since linkage in the cohort was strong. The study aimed to test whether cataloging public T cell receptors could reveal signatures of past pathogen exposure. Along with the approximately 650-subject first cohort, a separate validation cohort of 120 different subjects was used. An earlier analysis of about 620 of the donors applied high-throughput TCR beta sequencing to assess whether each TCR beta V gene segment acted as functional or pseudogenic. Rather than drawing on any new phenotypic data, the later analysis identified candidate immune exposures from TCR beta sequences and the way those sequences occurred across donors. The study profiled the T cell repertoires of around 700 subjects by immunosequencing and related them to cytomegalovirus serostatus. HLA typing covered class I and class II loci at four-digit resolution. Among under 450 genotyped donors of the cohort, an average of approximately 250,000 unique TCR beta nucleotide sequences were sequenced per donor, 15% to 20% of them non-productive. A later genetic analysis took genome-wide SNP genotypes for about 55% of the roughly 670 donors and used that subset as a discovery cohort. The genetic ancestry cluster associated with self-reported Caucasian donors included 81% of the 398 genotyped donors. High-throughput TCR immunosequencing, statistical association of individual TCRs with disease status, and machine learning were combined to predict cytomegalovirus infection status. Alongside the repertoire data, information on donor age, sex, ethnicity and CMV serostatus was compiled. Every discovery cohort repertoire had been produced on one sequencing platform. In a later analysis, previously published TCR beta repertoires from several hundred donors were re-analyzed and high-resolution HLA genotyping was added so that TCR occurrence patterns could be studied. The paper's findings and limits, for the study overall: Presence/absence analyses assumed roughly uniform sequencing depth across donors, an assumption that may not hold. When HLA alleles, especially DR and DQ, strongly co-occurred, attributing TCR associations to individual alleles was difficult. Approximately 16 rarely observed V segments, including chromosome 9 orphons, were excluded from the earlier analysis of 550 to 700 of the donors because counts were too low. It was suggested by the authors that the approach could potentially be generalized to other disease states and immunological phenotypes. Because some donors lacked HLA typing at each locus, the association tests relied only on the typed subset. This cohort had only TCR beta chains sequenced, and the lack of alpha or paired-chain data limited which features could be detected. A later analysis found that most CMV-associated TCR beta chains appeared HLA-restricted, with HLA associations seemingly driven largely by CMV exposure. In vitro tests confirmed that three of the cytomegalovirus-associated TCR beta chains recognize cytomegalovirus antigens. A later genetic analysis associated a missense DCLRE1C variant with V-gene and J-gene trimming of TCR beta chains, and an independent cohort replicated the association. Most TCR sequences were seen in very few donors, while some public TCRs were found in many individuals. The study listed approximately 150 TCR beta chains as associated with cytomegalovirus. In a later genetic analysis, fewer N-insertions in productive TCRs were reported among donors in an Asian-associated ancestry cluster than the roughly 700-donor mean. Because the 87-base-pair reads could not distinguish some IMGT-functional V segments, including TRBV6-2 and TRBV6-3, those segments were excluded. According to a later analysis, TCR association rates differed among HLA loci, with DRB1 alleles showing the most associated TCRs and HLA-C alleles showing the fewest. A later analysis associated about 17,000 TCR beta sequences with specific HLA alleles at a false discovery rate of 0.05. Correlated functional status among segregating V segments might be attributable to linkage disequilibrium, but an unknown experimental factor could not be ruled out. A further reported finding was that TCR beta sequences accurately predicted the HLA-A and HLA-B alleles for most subjects in the first cohort. CMV serostatus was the only immune exposure information available for the cohort. The classifier was reported to diagnose cytomegalovirus status with high specificity and sensitivity in both the original and validation cohorts. The sequencing pipeline was judged likely to have produced a cluster of highly shared sequence variants as a technical artifact. Broadly in line with IMGT annotations, most TCR beta V segments showed up in productive rearrangements about 87% or about 30% of the time in an earlier analysis of about 500 of the donors. In a later analysis, HLA-associated TCR beta chains were found to be more clonally expanded and to have lower generation probabilities than equally common non-associated chains. A later analysis reported that several top co-occurrence clusters appeared linked to parvovirus B19, influenza, CMV and Epstein-Barr virus.

Libraries were made using the immunoSEQ multiplex PCR assay. For the multiplex PCR, a mixture combining 60 forward primers for TCR Vbeta segments and 13 reverse primers for TCR Jbeta segments was used. The CDR3 region of rearranged TCR beta genes was amplified from genomic DNA by a multiplex PCR assay. The Illumina HiSeq System was used to sequence the amplified TCR beta libraries as 87-base-pair reads. In the paper's pipeline: A later analysis counted about 80 million unique TCR beta chains across the 550 to 800 repertoires, and around 9.9 million of these chains were shared by at least two donors. To remove PCR and sequencing errors, raw reads were error-corrected and collapsed into unique sequences using a nearest-neighbor algorithm that merged closely related sequences. To assign V, D and J gene segments, CDR3 sequences were aligned to IMGT reference sequences. For a sequence to be retained, a match of at least six nucleotides was required to both a V gene segment and a J gene segment. A rearrangement was called productive if the CDR3 had no stop codons and remained in frame with V and J, and every other rearrangement was called non-productive. Following IMGT convention, CDR3 was defined as the stretch from the second conserved V-encoded cysteine to the conserved J-encoded phenylalanine. The earlier analysis of 450 to 750 of the donors excluded any sequence lacking an unambiguous match to a single V gene segment. An earlier analysis of several hundred of the donors called V segments functional above 56.7% productive rearrangements and segregating when the between-donor standard deviation exceeded 5%. A statistical classification framework was developed to diagnose cytomegalovirus status using the catalog of TCR beta chain sequences. In a later analysis, V and J genes were assigned by comparing TCR nucleotide sequences against IMGT/GENE-DB human TR gene sequences. In a later analysis, CDR3 sequences and most-parsimonious VDJ recombination scenarios were assigned using the TCRdist pipeline. In a later analysis, each TCR beta chain was defined by its CDR3 amino acid sequence together with its V-gene family, and reads without a unique V-gene family were excluded. To address suspected cross-contamination and a sequencing artifact, a later analysis removed 592 highly shared, low-generation-probability nucleotide sequences. In a later analysis, a clonal expansion index was calculated for each public chain from normalized within-repertoire ranks of inferred template counts. In a later analysis, generation probabilities were computed using a VDJ recombination model fitted to out-of-frame rearrangements, and the results were checked against IGoR. In a later analysis, hypergeometric tests were used to score TCR-TCR, TCR-HLA and TCR-CMV co-occurrence, with a repertoire-size bias correction applied to TCR pairs. To estimate false discovery rates, a later analysis permuted the HLA or CMV assignments 20 times. In a later analysis, co-occurring TCRs were grouped using DBSCAN, and TCRdist sequence similarity was added for clustering within HLA-allele-positive subsets. Repertoires with fewer than 30,000 or more than 120,000 public chains were left out of co-occurrence clustering, as were about 5 repertoires with anomalous nucleotide sharing. Here the immuneACCESS table is served through TCRdb, limited to in-frame sequences with V and J called. Missing clones are a known gap in these copies; in checked studies unresolved V genes cover under half, and the rest lacks a known reason. V, J and clone size were drawn from that table, and D and trimming were deduced from the DNA. Recorded for this sample are about 180,000 clones; 75% to 85% of them occurred a single time. 6% to 7.5% of the sample belongs to the ten largest clones.

About this clone: Its antigen is unknown. There are no base qualities to consult, and no much larger clone falls within one base.

The cohort consisted of more than 650 healthy bone marrow donors. At the time of sampling, every cohort member was nominally healthy, though immune exposures that went unrecorded were likely present. The donor was CMV seropositive and was included in the group of around 300 seropositive cohort members. Every donor gave a peripheral blood sample, and the peripheral blood mononuclear cells from that sample were used for TCR beta sequencing. The Qiagen DNeasy Blood Extraction Kit was used to extract genomic DNA from the blood cell samples. The CDR3 spans 14 residues, from the cysteine through the phenylalanine. The entry retains the CDR3 DNA only, 42 bases that are in frame from base 1. In the germline V gene, CDR1 corresponds to MDHEN and CDR2 to SYDVKM. Relative to germline, V is 5 bases shorter and J is 0 bases shorter, with 11 bases between their ends.

The V and J genes are TRBV28 and TRBJ2-7; the D segment could be TRBD2, given 6 matching bases. This clonotype originated in a man aged 25-45 years in good health and CMV-seropositive. The sample consisted of PBMCs. The CDR3 protein sequence reads: CASSILAISYEQYF. The sequence in DNA is TGTGCCAGCAGTATTCTAGCGATCTCCTACGAGCAGTACTTC.